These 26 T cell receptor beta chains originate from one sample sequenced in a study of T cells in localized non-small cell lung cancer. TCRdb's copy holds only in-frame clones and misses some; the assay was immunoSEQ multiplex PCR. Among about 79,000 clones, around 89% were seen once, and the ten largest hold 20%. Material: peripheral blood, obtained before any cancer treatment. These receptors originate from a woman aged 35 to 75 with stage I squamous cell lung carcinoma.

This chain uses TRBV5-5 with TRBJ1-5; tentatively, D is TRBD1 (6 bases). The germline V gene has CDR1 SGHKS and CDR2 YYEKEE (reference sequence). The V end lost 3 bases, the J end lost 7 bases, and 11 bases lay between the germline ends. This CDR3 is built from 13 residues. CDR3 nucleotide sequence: TGTGCCAGCAGCTCTCAGGGGAAACAGCCCCAGCATTTT. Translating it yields CASSSQGKQPQHF.

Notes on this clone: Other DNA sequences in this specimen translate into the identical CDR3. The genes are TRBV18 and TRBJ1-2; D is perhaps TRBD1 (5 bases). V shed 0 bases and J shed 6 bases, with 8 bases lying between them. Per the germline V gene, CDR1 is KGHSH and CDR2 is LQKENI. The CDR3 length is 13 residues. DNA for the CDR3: TGTGCCAGCTCACCACCCAGCAGGGATGGCTACACCTTC. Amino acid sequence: CASSPPSRDGYTF.

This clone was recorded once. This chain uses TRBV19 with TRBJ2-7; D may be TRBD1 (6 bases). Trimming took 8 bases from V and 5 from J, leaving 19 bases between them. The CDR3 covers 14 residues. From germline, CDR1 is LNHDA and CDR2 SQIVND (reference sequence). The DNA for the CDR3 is TGTGCCAGTTCCGCGGACAGAAACGGGGACGAGCAGTACTTC. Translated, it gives CASSADRNGDEQYF. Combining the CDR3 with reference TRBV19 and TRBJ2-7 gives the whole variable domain DGGITQSPKYLFRKEGQNVTLSCEQNLNHDAMYWYRQDPGQGLRLIYYSQIVNDFQKGDIAEGYSVSREKKESFPLTVTSAQKNPTAFYLCASSADRNGDEQYFGPGTRLTVT.

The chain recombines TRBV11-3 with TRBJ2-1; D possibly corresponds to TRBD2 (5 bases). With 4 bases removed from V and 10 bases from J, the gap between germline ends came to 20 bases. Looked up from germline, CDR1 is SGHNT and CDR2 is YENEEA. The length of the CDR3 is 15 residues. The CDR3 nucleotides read TGTGCCAGCAGCTCTATATTGAACGGGGTGGGGGAGCAGTTCTTC. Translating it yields CASSSILNGVGEQFF.

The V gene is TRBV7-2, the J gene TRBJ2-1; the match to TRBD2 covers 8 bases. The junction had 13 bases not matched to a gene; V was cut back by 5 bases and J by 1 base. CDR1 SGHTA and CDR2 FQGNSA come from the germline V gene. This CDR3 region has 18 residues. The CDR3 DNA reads TGTGCCAGCAGCGCCCCCCGGGGGGGATACAATTCCTACAATGAGCAGTTCTTC. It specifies CASSAPRGGYNSYNEQFF.

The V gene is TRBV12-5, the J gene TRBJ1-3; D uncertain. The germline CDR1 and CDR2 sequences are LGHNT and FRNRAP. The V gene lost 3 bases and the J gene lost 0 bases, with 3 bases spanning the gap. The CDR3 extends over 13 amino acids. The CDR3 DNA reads TGTGCTAGTGGTTTTTTCTCTGGAAACACCATATATTTT. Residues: CASGFFSGNTIYF. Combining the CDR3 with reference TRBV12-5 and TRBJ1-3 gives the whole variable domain DARVTQTPRHKVTEMGQEVTMRCQPILGHNTVFWYRQTMMQGLELLAYFRNRAPLDDSGMPKDRFSAEMPDATLATLKIQPSEPRDSAVYFCASGFFSGNTIYFGEGSWLTVV.

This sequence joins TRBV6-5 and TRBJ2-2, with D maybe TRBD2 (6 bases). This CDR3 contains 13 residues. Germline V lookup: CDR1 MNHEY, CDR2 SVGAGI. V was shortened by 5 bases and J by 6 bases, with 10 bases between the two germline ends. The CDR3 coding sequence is TGTGCCAGCAGTCGTTGGGGGGCCGGGGAGCTGTTTTTT. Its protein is CASSRWGAGELFF.

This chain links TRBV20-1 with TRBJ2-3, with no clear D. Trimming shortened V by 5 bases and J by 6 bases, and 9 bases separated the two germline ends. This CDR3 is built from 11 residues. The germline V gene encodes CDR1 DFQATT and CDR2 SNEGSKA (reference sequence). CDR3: CSAPTPDTQYF. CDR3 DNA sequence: TGCAGTGCTCCCACTCCGGATACGCAGTATTTT.

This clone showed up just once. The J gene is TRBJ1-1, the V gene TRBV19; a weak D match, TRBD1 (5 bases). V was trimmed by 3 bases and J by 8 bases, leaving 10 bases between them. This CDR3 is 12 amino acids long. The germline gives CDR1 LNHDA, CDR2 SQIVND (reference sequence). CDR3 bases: TGTGCCAGTAGTATGTATCGGGGGGAAGCTTTCTTT. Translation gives CASSMYRGEAFF.

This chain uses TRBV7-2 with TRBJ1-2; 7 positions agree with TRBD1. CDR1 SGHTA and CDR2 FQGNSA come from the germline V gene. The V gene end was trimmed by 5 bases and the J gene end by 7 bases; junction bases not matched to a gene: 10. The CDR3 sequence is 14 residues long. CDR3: CASSQRQGGVGYTF. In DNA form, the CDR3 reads TGTGCCAGCAGCCAACGACAGGGAGGGGTTGGCTACACCTTC.

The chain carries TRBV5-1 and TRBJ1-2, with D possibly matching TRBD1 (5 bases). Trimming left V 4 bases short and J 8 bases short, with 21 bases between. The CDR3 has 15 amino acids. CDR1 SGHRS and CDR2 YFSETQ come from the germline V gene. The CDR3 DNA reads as TGCGCCAGCAGCCCGGAAAGTGGCAGGGTGGGCGGCTACACCTTC. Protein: CASSPESGRVGGYTF.

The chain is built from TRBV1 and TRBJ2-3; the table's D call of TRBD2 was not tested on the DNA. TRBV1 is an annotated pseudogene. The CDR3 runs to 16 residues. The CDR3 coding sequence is TGCACCAGCAGCCAAGAAAGGGCGGGGACCACAGATACGCAGTATTTT. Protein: CTSSQERAGTTDTQYF.

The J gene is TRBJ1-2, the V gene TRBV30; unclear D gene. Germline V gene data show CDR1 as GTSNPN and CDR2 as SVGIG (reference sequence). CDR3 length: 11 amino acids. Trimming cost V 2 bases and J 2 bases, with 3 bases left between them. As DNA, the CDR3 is TGTGCCTGGAGTTTAAACTATGGCTACACCTTC. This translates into CAWSLNYGYTF.

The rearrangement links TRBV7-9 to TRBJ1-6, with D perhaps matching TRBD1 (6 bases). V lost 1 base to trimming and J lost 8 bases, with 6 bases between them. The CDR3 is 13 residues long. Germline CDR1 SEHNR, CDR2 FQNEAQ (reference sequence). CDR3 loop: CASSLEGDSPLHF. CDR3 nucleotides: TGTGCCAGCAGCTTAGAGGGGGATTCACCCCTCCACTTT.

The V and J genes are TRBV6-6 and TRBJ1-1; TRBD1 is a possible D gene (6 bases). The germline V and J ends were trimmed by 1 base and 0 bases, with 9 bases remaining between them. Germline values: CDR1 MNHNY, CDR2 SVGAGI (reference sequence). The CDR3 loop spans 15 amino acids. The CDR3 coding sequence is TGTGCCAGCAGTTACTTAGGGGGGATGAACACTGAAGCTTTCTTT. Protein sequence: CASSYLGGMNTEAFF.

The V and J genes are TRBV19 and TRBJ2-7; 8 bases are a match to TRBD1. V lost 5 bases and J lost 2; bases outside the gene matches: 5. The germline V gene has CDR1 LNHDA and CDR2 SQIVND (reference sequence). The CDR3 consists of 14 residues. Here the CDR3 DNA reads TGTGCCAGTAGTCGGGACAGGAGGGCCTACGAGCAGTACTTC. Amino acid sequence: CASSRDRRAYEQYF. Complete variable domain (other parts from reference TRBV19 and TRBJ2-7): DGGITQSPKYLFRKEGQNVTLSCEQNLNHDAMYWYRQDPGQGLRLIYYSQIVNDFQKGDIAEGYSVSREKKESFPLTVTSAQKNPTAFYLCASSRDRRAYEQYFGPGTRLTVT.

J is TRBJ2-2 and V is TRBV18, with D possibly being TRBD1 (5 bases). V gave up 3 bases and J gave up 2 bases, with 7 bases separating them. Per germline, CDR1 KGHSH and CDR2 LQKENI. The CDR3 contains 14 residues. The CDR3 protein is CASSPQGNTGELFF. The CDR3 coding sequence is TGTGCCAGCTCACCCCAGGGTAACACCGGGGAGCTGTTTTTT.

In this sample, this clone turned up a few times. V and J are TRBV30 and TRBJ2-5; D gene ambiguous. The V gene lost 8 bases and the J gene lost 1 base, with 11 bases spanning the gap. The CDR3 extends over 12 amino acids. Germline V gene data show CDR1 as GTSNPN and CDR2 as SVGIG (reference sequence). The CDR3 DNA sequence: TGTGCCGGTCAGGCCGGCCAAGAGACCCAGTACTTC. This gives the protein CAGQAGQETQYF. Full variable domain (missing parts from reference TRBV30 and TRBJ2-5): SQTIHQWPATLVQPVGSPLSLECTVEGTSNPNLYWYRQAAGRGLQLLFYSVGIGQISSEVPQNLSASRPQDRQFILSSKKLLLSDSGFYLCAGQAGQETQYFGPGTRLLVL.

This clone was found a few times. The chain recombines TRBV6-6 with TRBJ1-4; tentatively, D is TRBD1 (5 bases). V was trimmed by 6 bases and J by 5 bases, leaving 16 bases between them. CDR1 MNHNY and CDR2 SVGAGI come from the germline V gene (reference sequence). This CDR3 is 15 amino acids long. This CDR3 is CASRPRTTVNEKLFF. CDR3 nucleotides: TGTGCCAGCAGGCCAAGGACGACAGTGAATGAAAAACTGTTTTTT.

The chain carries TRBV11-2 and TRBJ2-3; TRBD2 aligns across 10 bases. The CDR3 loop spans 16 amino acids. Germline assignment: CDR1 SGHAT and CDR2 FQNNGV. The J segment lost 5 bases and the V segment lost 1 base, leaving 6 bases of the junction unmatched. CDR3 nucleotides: TGTGCCAGCAGCTTAGCCGCTAGCGGGGGCGTAGATACGCAGTATTTT. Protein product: CASSLAASGGVDTQYF.

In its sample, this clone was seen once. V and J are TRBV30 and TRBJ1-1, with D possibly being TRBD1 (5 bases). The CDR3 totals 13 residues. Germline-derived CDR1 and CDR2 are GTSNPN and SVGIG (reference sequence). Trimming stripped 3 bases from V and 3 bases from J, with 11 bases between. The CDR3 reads CAWRPSGDTEAFF. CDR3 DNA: TGTGCCTGGAGGCCGTCGGGGGACACTGAAGCTTTCTTT.

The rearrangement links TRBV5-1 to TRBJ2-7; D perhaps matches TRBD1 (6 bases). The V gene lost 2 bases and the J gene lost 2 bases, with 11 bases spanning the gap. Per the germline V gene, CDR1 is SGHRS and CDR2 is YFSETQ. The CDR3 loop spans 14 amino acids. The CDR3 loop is CASSFSGAPYEQYF. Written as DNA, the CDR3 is TGCGCCAGCAGCTTTTCAGGGGCCCCCTACGAGCAGTACTTC. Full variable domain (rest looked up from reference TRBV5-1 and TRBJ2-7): KAGVTQTPRYLIKTRGQQVTLSCSPISGHRSVSWYQQTPGQGLQFLFEYFSETQRNKGNFPGRFSGRQFSNSRSEMNVSTLELGDSALYLCASSFSGAPYEQYFGPGTRLTVT.

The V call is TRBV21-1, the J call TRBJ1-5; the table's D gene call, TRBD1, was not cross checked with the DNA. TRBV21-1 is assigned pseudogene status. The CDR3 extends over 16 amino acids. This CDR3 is CASSKGPTGEGQPQHF. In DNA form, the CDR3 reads TGTGCCAGCAGCAAAGGCCCGACAGGGGAGGGTCAGCCCCAGCATTTT.

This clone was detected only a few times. CDR3 region: CASSENGAGLAGELFF. CDR3 bases: TGTGCCAGCAGTGAAAACGGGGCAGGGTTGGCCGGGGAGCTGTTTTTT. The rearrangement links TRBV2 to TRBJ2-2; possibly TRBD1 or TRBD2 for D (5 bases each). The CDR3 extends over 16 amino acids. Germline V lookup: CDR1 SNHLY, CDR2 FYNNEI. The germline V and J ends were trimmed by 2 bases and 6 bases, with 16 bases remaining between them.

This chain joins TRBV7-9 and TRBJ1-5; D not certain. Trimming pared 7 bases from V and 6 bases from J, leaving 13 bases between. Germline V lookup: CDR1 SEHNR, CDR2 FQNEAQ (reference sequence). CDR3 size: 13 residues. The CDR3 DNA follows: TGTGCCAGCACCTCCGGCGGACCTCAGCCCCAGCATTTT. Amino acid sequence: CASTSGGPQPQHF.

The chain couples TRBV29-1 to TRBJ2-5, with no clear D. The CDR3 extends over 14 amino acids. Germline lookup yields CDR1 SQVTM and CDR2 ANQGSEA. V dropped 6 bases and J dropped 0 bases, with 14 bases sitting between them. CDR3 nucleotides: TGCAGCGTCCCAGACTGGATAGACCAAGAGACCCAGTACTTC. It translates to CSVPDWIDQETQYF.